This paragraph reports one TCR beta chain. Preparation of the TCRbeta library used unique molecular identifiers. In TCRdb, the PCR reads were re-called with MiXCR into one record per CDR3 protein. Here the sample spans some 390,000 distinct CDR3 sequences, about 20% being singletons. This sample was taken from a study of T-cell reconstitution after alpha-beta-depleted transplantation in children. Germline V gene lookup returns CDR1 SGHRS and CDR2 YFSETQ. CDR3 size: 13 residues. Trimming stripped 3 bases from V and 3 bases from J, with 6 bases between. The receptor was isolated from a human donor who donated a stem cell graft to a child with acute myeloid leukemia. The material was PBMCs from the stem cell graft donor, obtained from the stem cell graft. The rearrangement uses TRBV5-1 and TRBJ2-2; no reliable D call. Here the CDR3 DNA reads TGCGCCAGCAGCTGGGCAGACACCGGGGAGCTGTTTTTT. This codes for CASSWADTGELFF.